The rows below give T cell receptor beta chains drawn from one sample of a study of T cells after yellow fever vaccination. TCRdb analysed the 5' RACE reads with MiXCR anew, one entry per CDR3 protein. The repertoire has around 300,000 distinct CDR3 sequences, approximately 12% of them found once; the top ten carry 0.45% to 0.65%. This specimen consisted of CD4+ T cells sorted from PBMCs, obtained 45 days after the yellow fever booster vaccination. These TCRs come from a man between 25 and 39 years old who received the YFV17D yellow fever vaccine. Both conserved end residues are part of each CDR3. D genes are given only for firm matches. Some rows mark clone size as missing; the rest say once, few, many or name a class of expanded clone.

d_call j_call clone_size v_call cdr3_aa cdr3_nt
NA TRBJ2-5 NA TRBV7-2 CASKGAGETQYF TGTGCCAGCAAAGGAGCCGGGGAGACCCAGTACTTC
TRBD1 TRBJ2-7 few TRBV9 CASSTGQGATYEQYF TGTGCCAGCAGCACGGGACAGGGGGCGACGTACGAGCAGTACTTC
NA TRBJ2-5 few TRBV5-1 CASSSIRDTQETQYF TGCGCCAGCAGCTCAATCCGGGACACCCAAGAGACCCAGTACTTC
TRBD2 TRBJ2-7 few TRBV10-2 CASSDPLAGHLSGNSYEQYF TGCGCCAGCAGCGACCCCCTTGCGGGACACCTTAGCGGGAACTCCTACGAGCAGTACTTC
NA TRBJ1-5 few TRBV27 CASSFSTGSNQPQHF TGTGCCAGCAGTTTTTCGACAGGTAGCAATCAGCCCCAGCATTTT
TRBD2 TRBJ2-1 few TRBV6-1 CASCLLREGYEQFF TGTGCCAGCTGTCTTTTGCGGGAGGGCTATGAGCAGTTCTTC
NA TRBJ2-7 few TRBV29-1 CSVRSQGRHEQYF TGCAGCGTCCGGTCCCAGGGTAGACACGAGCAGTACTTC
NA TRBJ2-3 NA TRBV30 CAWSSRGVRTDTQYF TGTGCCTGGAGTAGCAGGGGGGTTAGGACGGATACGCAGTATTTT
TRBD1 TRBJ2-1 few TRBV3-1 CASRALDRGHNNEQFF TGTGCCAGCAGGGCACTGGACAGGGGGCATAACAATGAGCAGTTCTTC
NA TRBJ2-3 NA TRBV4-2 CASSPARGDTDTQYF TGTGCCAGCAGCCCAGCGAGGGGGGACACAGATACGCAGTATTTT
NA TRBJ2-7 few TRBV7-9 CAAGSSSYEQYF TGTGCCGCGGGGTCCAGCTCCTACGAGCAGTACTTC
NA TRBJ2-5 NA TRBV10-3 CAIGLQQKTQYF TGTGCCATCGGCCTCCAACAAAAGACCCAGTACTTC
TRBD2 TRBJ2-2 few TRBV10-1 CASASSGMTGELFF TGCGCCAGCGCTAGCAGCGGGATGACCGGGGAGCTGTTTTTT
TRBD1 TRBJ2-7 NA TRBV29-1 CSGGTGDEQYF TGCAGCGGTGGGACAGGGGATGAGCAGTACTTC
TRBD2 TRBJ2-3 few TRBV7-9 CASSLASAGATDTQYF TGTGCCAGCAGCTTAGCCAGCGCGGGAGCCACAGATACGCAGTATTTT
TRBD2 TRBJ2-2 few TRBV6-1 CASRLATAGELFF TGTGCCAGTAGACTAGCTACCGCCGGGGAGCTGTTTTTT
NA TRBJ2-5 few TRBV7-2 CASVETVYQETQYF TGTGCCAGCGTTGAAACGGTATATCAAGAGACCCAGTACTTC
NA TRBJ1-1 many TRBV20-1 CSVPTGLNTEAFF TGCAGTGTCCCGACCGGGTTAAACACTGAAGCTTTCTTT
NA TRBJ2-6 NA TRBV28 CASSFLRLWSVGANVLTF TGTGCCAGCAGTTTTCTCCGCCTCTGGAGCGTTGGGGCCAACGTCCTGACTTTC
NA TRBJ1-1 few TRBV29-1 CSVEDSKNTEAFF TGCAGCGTTGAAGATTCCAAGAACACTGAAGCTTTCTTT
NA TRBJ2-1 NA TRBV6-5 CASSPQISGRGEQFF TGTGCCAGCAGCCCCCAAATTAGCGGCAGAGGTGAGCAGTTCTTC
NA TRBJ2-7 NA TRBV6-1 CASTRGGGYEQYF TGTGCCAGCACTCGGGGTGGGGGCTACGAGCAGTACTTC
NA TRBJ1-3 few TRBV20-1 CSARTGPGNTIYF TGCAGTGCTAGAACAGGGCCTGGAAACACCATATATTTT